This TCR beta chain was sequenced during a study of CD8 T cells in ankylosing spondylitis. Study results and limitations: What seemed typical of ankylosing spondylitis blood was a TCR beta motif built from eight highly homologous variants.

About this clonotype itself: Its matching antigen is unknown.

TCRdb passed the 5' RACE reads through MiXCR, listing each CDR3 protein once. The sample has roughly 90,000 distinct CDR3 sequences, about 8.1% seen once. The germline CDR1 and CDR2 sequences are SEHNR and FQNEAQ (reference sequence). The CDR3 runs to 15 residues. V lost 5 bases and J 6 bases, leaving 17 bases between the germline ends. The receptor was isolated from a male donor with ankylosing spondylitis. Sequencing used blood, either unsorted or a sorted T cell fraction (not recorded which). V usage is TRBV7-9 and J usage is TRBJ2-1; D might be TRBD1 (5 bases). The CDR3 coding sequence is TGTGCCAGCAGCCCCTTTCCCCAGGGTGGCAATGAGCAGTTCTTC. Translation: CASSPFPQGGNEQFF.